A single sample gave rise to the 17 T cell receptor beta chains below, sequenced in a study of blood T cell repertoires in COVID-19 (dated by TCRdb to the early 2020s). Libraries came from the immunoSEQ multiplex PCR assay. Entries here come from immuneACCESS through TCRdb and include only in-frame sequences with V and J called. Some clones fail to appear in such tables; in the studies checked, an unresolved V gene covers under half of the shortfall, and the cause of the remainder is unknown. This sample is represented by about 240,000 clones; approximately 86% of them were singletons. The ten largest clones take up more than 6.5% of the sample. The sample was peripheral blood. These receptors were collected from a woman aged 70-85 years with active or convalescent COVID-19.

The chain combines TRBV7-6 with TRBJ1-2; possibly TRBD1 for D (6 bases). This CDR3 region has 14 residues. The germline V gene encodes CDR1 SGHVS and CDR2 FNYEAQ. The ends were cut back, 5 bases at V and 6 bases at J, with 16 bases in the middle. The CDR3: CASSVGQGIDGYTF. For the CDR3, the DNA is TGTGCCAGCAGCGTAGGCCAGGGGATTGATGGCTACACCTTC.

Regarding this clone: The sample carries other DNA sequences with the same CDR3. The rearrangement joins TRBV7-2 to TRBJ1-2; 8 bases are shared with TRBD1. Germline values: CDR1 SGHTA, CDR2 FQGNSA. The CDR3 totals 12 residues. V gave up 8 bases and J gave up 5 bases; unmatched junction bases: 4. The CDR3 spells CASSRTGYGYTF. The CDR3 DNA reads as TGTGCCAGCTCGCGGACAGGGTATGGCTACACCTTC.

The V and J genes are TRBV12-3 or TRBV12-4 and TRBJ1-4, with no clear D. The ends were cut back, 10 bases at V and 4 bases at J, with 7 bases in the middle. The CDR3 runs to 11 residues. DNA of the CDR3: TGTGCCACTATGTATAATGAAAAACTGTTTTTT. Translating gives CATMYNEKLFF.

This clone has just a few counts. This chain connects TRBV5-6 to TRBJ1-3; 9 bases map to TRBD1. Germline trimming cut 4 bases from V and 4 bases from J; bases unmatched to any gene: 6. The CDR3 extends over 15 amino acids. In germline, CDR1 is SGHDT, CDR2 YYEEEE. CDR3 residues: CASSPSGTGGNTIYF. Written as DNA, the CDR3 is TGTGCCAGCAGCCCCTCCGGGACAGGGGGAAACACCATATATTTT.

A note on this clone: The germline gene is not matched at one end of the junction; a read error may be the cause. J is TRBJ1-4 and V is TRBV7-2; D not resolved. CDR1 is SGHTA, CDR2 FQGNSA, per germline. This CDR3 has 14 amino acids. The CDR3 loop is CASSLAPQNEKLFF. CDR3 coding DNA: TGTGCCAGCAGCCTAGCACCCCAGAATGAAAAACTGTTTTTT.

The CDR3 region has the DNA TGTGCCAGCAGTTACGGGGGGAACAGCAATGAGCAGTTCTTC. This encodes CASSYGGNSNEQFF. The chain joins TRBV27 to TRBJ2-1; 7 bases line up with TRBD2. The J segment lost 6 bases and the V segment lost 4 bases, leaving 6 bases of the junction unmatched. Germline V lookup: CDR1 MNHEY, CDR2 SMNVEV (reference sequence). The length of the CDR3 is 14 residues.

The V and J genes are TRBV2 and TRBJ1-1; TRBD1 might be the D (6 bases). Germline V gene sequence: CDR1 SNHLY, CDR2 FYNNEI. Trimming removed 3 bases from V and 10 bases from J, with 12 bases in between. The CDR3 runs 12 residues. CDR3 region: CASSDEVRGAFF. The CDR3 DNA is TGTGCCAGCAGTGACGAGGTCAGGGGAGCTTTCTTT.

The chain uses TRBV3-1 (or the pseudogene TRBV3-2) and TRBJ1-2; D is perhaps TRBD1 (5 bases). Germline V gives CDR1 LGHDT, CDR2 YNNKEL (reference sequence). Trimming pared 1 base from V and 3 bases from J, leaving 9 bases between. The CDR3 is 14 amino acids. The CDR3 DNA reads TGTGCCAGCAGCCAAGCCCGGGGGTACTATGGCTACACCTTC. Amino acids: CASSQARGYYGYTF.

The table lists this clone with a count of one. One end of the junction fails to match germline, which may point to a read error. This chain links TRBV7-9 with TRBJ2-1; D ambiguous. Germline CDR1 is SEHNR and CDR2 is FQNEAQ (reference sequence). The CDR3 runs to 9 residues. The CDR3 loop reads CASSLVGVF. CDR3 DNA sequence: TGTGCCAGCAGCTTAGTAGGAGTCTTC.

The rearrangement uses TRBV9 and TRBJ1-1; 7 positions agree with TRBD1. CDR1 is SGDLS, CDR2 YYNGEE, per germline. The CDR3 is made up of 14 amino acids. J was trimmed by 2 bases and V by 4 bases; bases with no gene match: 5. The CDR3 DNA reads as TGTGCCAGCAGCCCGGGACAGACAAACACTGAAGCTTTCTTT. It is translated as CASSPGQTNTEAFF.

The gene calls are TRBV7-2 and TRBJ1-5, with 10 bases that match TRBD1. CDR1 and CDR2 from the germline V gene are SGHTA and FQGNSA. The junction had 4 bases not matched to a gene; V was cut back by 3 bases and J by 5 bases. The CDR3 contains 15 residues. CDR3: CASSFDRGRDQPQHF. Written as DNA, the CDR3 is TGTGCCAGCAGCTTCGACAGGGGGCGGGATCAGCCCCAGCATTTT. Combining the CDR3 with reference TRBV7-2 and TRBJ1-5 gives the whole variable domain GAGVSQSPSNKVTEKGKDVELRCDPISGHTALYWYRQSLGQGLEFLIYFQGNSAPDKSGLPSDRFSAERTGGSVSTLTIQRTQQEDSAVYLCASSFDRGRDQPQHFGDGTRLSIL.

This sequence joins TRBV6-5 and TRBJ1-1; 12 nucleotides line up with TRBD1. Losses at the gene ends were 4 bases for V and 4 bases for J; bases not matched to a gene: 7. This CDR3 spans 16 amino acids. Per the germline V gene, CDR1 is MNHEY and CDR2 is SVGAGI. CDR3 region: CASSFRDRGRVTEAFF. In DNA, the CDR3 is TGTGCCAGCAGTTTTCGGGACAGGGGGCGGGTCACTGAAGCTTTCTTT.

V gene TRBV7-9 combines with J gene TRBJ2-3, with D perhaps matching TRBD1 (6 bases). V was pared by 0 bases and J by 0 bases, with 10 bases between. CDR1 is SEHNR, CDR2 FQNEAQ, per germline (reference sequence). The CDR3 extends over 16 amino acids. The CDR3 protein is CASSLAVGASTDTQYF. The CDR3 bases are TGTGCCAGCAGCTTAGCGGTGGGGGCGAGCACAGATACGCAGTATTTT.

The table lists this clone with a few counts. The gene calls are TRBV7-9 and TRBJ1-1, with D possibly matching TRBD1 (6 bases). The CDR3 runs 13 residues. V was shortened by 10 bases and J by 0 bases, with 12 bases between the two germline ends. Germline V gene data show CDR1 as SEHNR and CDR2 as FQNEAQ (reference sequence). CDR3 bases: TGTGCCATCCAGCGGACAGTGAACACTGAAGCTTTCTTT. Its protein product is CAIQRTVNTEAFF.

The chain is built from TRBV9 and TRBJ1-3; D ambiguous. V lost 0 bases and J lost 0, with 7 bases in between. CDR1 and CDR2 from the germline V gene are SGDLS and YYNGEE. The CDR3 has 15 residues. Here the CDR3 DNA reads TGTGCCAGCAGCGTAGGGAGTCCCTCTGGAAACACCATATATTTT. It is translated as CASSVGSPSGNTIYF.

The chain employs TRBV27 and TRBJ1-2, with D possibly TRBD1 on 5 matching bases. The V gene lost 7 bases and the J gene lost 6 bases, with 15 bases spanning the gap. From germline, CDR1 is MNHEY and CDR2 SMNVEV (reference sequence). This CDR3 spans 13 amino acids. The CDR3 DNA sequence: TGTGCCAGCAAGGCGGGGCCGAAGAATGGCTACACCTTC. Its translation is CASKAGPKNGYTF.

The rearrangement joins TRBV5-1 to TRBJ2-2; TRBD1 aligns across 8 bases. Germline CDR1 is SGHRS and CDR2 is YFSETQ. V was pared by 5 bases and J by 7 bases, with 10 bases of the junction left unmatched. The CDR3 covers 15 residues. In DNA, the CDR3 is TGCGCCAGCAGGCGGAGACAGGGGATAGACGGGGAGCTGTTTTTT. The encoded protein is CASRRRQGIDGELFF.